Below are 8 T cell receptor beta chains sequenced from a single sample in a study of breast tumors, draining lymph nodes, adjacent tissues. Axillary draining lymph nodes of breast cancer patients supplied the node samples. A single record per CDR3 protein comes from TCRdb applying MiXCR to the multiplex PCR reads. There are about 140,000 distinct CDR3 sequences in the sample; approximately 29% occur only once, and about 2.5% lies in the top ten. Sequencing was carried out using axillary lymph node tissue. The receptors shown here come from a female donor with breast cancer. Some clones in this sample may be carry-over from other donors' samples.

The CDR3 loop is CASSPTSGTGPKNIQYF. The CDR3 DNA sequence: TGTGCCAGCAGTCCCACCTCCGGGACAGGGCCCAAAAACATTCAGTACTTC. This chain connects TRBV6-1 to TRBJ2-4, with TRBD1 matching over 9 bases. The CDR3 covers 17 residues. Germline assignment: CDR1 MNHNS and CDR2 SASEGT. V was pared by 5 bases and J by 2 bases, with 10 bases of the junction left unmatched.

This clonotype has more than one count but fewer than ten. The rearrangement links TRBV20-1 to TRBJ1-1; TRBD1 agrees at 7 bases. CDR1 DFQATT and CDR2 SNEGSKA come from the germline V gene (reference sequence). The CDR3 length is 14 residues. The ends lost 3 bases at V and 10 bases at J; junction bases unmatched: 14. As DNA, the CDR3 is TGCAGTGCTAGCTTTTCACAGGGGACCCGTTCAGCTTTCTTT. Its protein is CSASFSQGTRSAFF.

With regard to this clonotype: This clone may be a read error of a much larger clone one base away. The rearrangement joins TRBV5-1 to TRBJ2-2; 8 bases map to TRBD1. J lost 6 bases, V lost 4 bases, and 5 bases had no gene match. The germline gives CDR1 SGHRS, CDR2 YFSETQ. The CDR3 is 14 residues long. For the CDR3, the DNA is TGCGCCAGCAGCGGACAGGGTCACGCCGGGGAGCTGTTTTTT. It translates to CASSGQGHAGELFF. Filled out from reference TRBV5-1 and TRBJ2-2, the complete variable domain reads KAGVTQTPRYLIKTRGQQVTLSCSPISGHRSVSWYQQTPGQGLQFLFEYFSETQRNKGNFPGRFSGRQFSNSRSEMNVSTLELGDSALYLCASSGQGHAGELFFGEGSRLTVL.

On this clonotype itself: One junction end disagrees with the germline gene, perhaps due to a read error. The chain is built from TRBV6-6 and TRBJ1-4; D gene uncertain. Germline CDR1 reads MNHNY; CDR2 reads SVGAGI (reference sequence). The CDR3 runs 15 residues. The DNA of the CDR3 is TGTGCCGGCAGTTACCCAGGAACGGATGAGGAAAAACTGTTTTTT. Protein sequence: CAGSYPGTDEEKLFF.

Points on this clonotype: This sequence may be a read error, since a much larger clone differs from it by one base. This chain uses TRBV6-9 with TRBJ2-7; 8 nucleotides line up with TRBD2. CDR3 size: 15 residues. J lost 2 bases, V lost 5 bases, and 8 bases had no gene match. Per germline, CDR1 MNHGY and CDR2 SVAAGI. The DNA of the CDR3 is TGTGCCAGCAGTCGGGAAATAGCGGGGACCTACGAGCAGTACGTC. The encoded protein is CASSREIAGTYEQYV.

V usage is TRBV20-1 and J usage is TRBJ1-1; D may be TRBD1 (5 bases). The CDR3 is made up of 13 amino acids. Germline V gene data show CDR1 as DFQATT and CDR2 as SNEGSKA (reference sequence). V lost 8 bases, J lost 0 bases, and 13 bases lay in between. Written as DNA, the CDR3 is TGCAGTCTAAGCGGACACATGAACACTGAAGCTTTCTTT. Its translation: CSLSGHMNTEAFF.

This clonotype occurred many times. This chain uses TRBV7-8 with TRBJ1-2; D is undetermined. The CDR3 consists of 15 residues. V lost 5 bases and J lost 3, with 16 bases in between. Germline V gene lookup returns CDR1 SGHVS and CDR2 FQNEAQ. The CDR3 DNA reads TGTGCCAGCAGCGCCCCCGGGCTCAAAGACTATGGCTACACCTTC. Its protein is CASSAPGLKDYGYTF.

This clonotype was counted at least ten times. The genes are TRBV20-1 and TRBJ1-2; TRBD1 might be the D (6 bases). V shed 8 bases and J shed 4 bases, with 14 bases lying between them. The CDR3 consists of 12 residues. CDR1 DFQATT and CDR2 SNEGSKA come from the germline V gene (reference sequence). CDR3 amino acids: CSTTAQGYGYTF. Here the CDR3 DNA reads TGCAGTACAACAGCACAGGGCTATGGCTACACCTTC.